The following is a T cell receptor beta chain sequence with its context. The CDR3 sequence is 15 residues long. After removal of 0 bases from V and 2 bases from J, the junction contained 3 bases not matched to a gene. Germline CDR1 is MNHNS and CDR2 is SASEGT. This entry is derived from a study of CD4+ T cells in melanoma. Profiled with immunoSEQ multiplex PCR; TCRdb holds only in-frame clones, not every one. The sample carries more than 110,000 clones, around 90% recorded once. This sequence originates from a human donor with melanoma. The chain uses TRBV6-1 and TRBJ1-1; TRBD1 matches 7 bases. The CDR3 DNA follows: TGTGCCAGCAGTGAAGCATGGACAGGCAACACTGAAGCTTTCTTT. This sequence encodes CASSEAWTGNTEAFF.